This is a list of T cell receptor beta chains from one sample in a study of blood T cells in healthy people across ages. TCRdb independently ran MiXCR on the 5' RACE reads; one entry per CDR3 protein. Of 600,000 or so distinct CDR3 sequences listed, less than 35% are singletons. The sample taken for sequencing was blood. These receptors all come from an elderly woman in good health. Each CDR3 is given with its conserved first and last residue. A D gene is named only where the DNA matches it firmly. A row's size may be missing; if present it is once, few, many or a size class.

16	TRBV12-5	.	.	TRBJ2-6	TGTGCTAGTGGTTTGGTACTAGGCTCTGGGGCCAACGTCCTGACTTTC	CASGLVLGSGANVLTF
14	TRBV20-1	.	.	TRBJ2-3	TGCAGTGCTAGAGTGGATCGTCCCACAGATACGCAGTATTTT	CSARVDRPTDTQYF
15	TRBV14	many	.	TRBJ1-1	TGTGCCAGCAGCCTGGGTTTGGGCAGCTGGACTGAAGCTTTCTTT	CASSLGLGSWTEAFF
14	TRBV12-3/TRBV12-4	.	.	TRBJ2-5	TGTGCCAGCAGTAGAGGGGGGGGAATGGAGACCCAGTACTTC	CASSRGGGMETQYF
15	TRBV7-3	.	TRBD2	TRBJ2-5	TGTGCCAGCACCCCAGGGACTAGCGGGAGCAATGAGCAGTACTTC	CASTPGTSGSNEQYF
13	TRBV28	few	.	TRBJ1-6	TGTGCCACTTATGGGGCATGGAATTCACCCCTCCACTTT	CATYGAWNSPLHF
16	TRBV29-1	many	TRBD2	TRBJ2-1	TGCAGCGTTGAAGATGGTTTTGGGACTAGCTTCCATGAGCAGTTCTTC	CSVEDGFGTSFHEQFF
16	TRBV10-3	many	TRBD1	TRBJ1-4	TGTGCCATCAGTGGGGACAGGTCCTCATCCGGCGAAAAACTGTTTTTT	CAISGDRSSSGEKLFF
14	TRBV7-9	.	.	TRBJ1-1	TGTGCCAGCAGCTTAAGACTGGATGACACTGAAGCTTTCTTT	CASSLRLDDTEAFF
13	TRBV11-2	many	.	TRBJ2-7	TGTGCCAGCAGCTGGGGGCTCATCCGGGAGCAGTACTTC	CASSWGLIREQYF
17	TRBV3-1	many	TRBD2	TRBJ2-5	TGTGCCAGCAGCCAAGTCATAGCGGGGGGGCAGCAAGAGACCCAGTACTTC	CASSQVIAGGQQETQYF
16	TRBV4-3	.	TRBD1	TRBJ2-1	TGCGCCAGCAGCCAAGGGGCAGGGGGAGAATACAATGAGCAGTTCTTC	CASSQGAGGEYNEQFF
17	TRBV5-6	many	TRBD1	TRBJ1-2	TGTGCCAGCAGCTACCGCTCGGGGAACAGGGGCAACTATGGCTACACCTTC	CASSYRSGNRGNYGYTF
15	TRBV15	many	.	TRBJ2-1	TGTGCCACCAGCTTACTGGGGGGGGGGGCCAATGAGCAGTTCTTC	CATSLLGGGANEQFF
17	TRBV20-1	many	.	TRBJ2-7	TGCAGTGCTAGAGATAACCGGCGACGGGGCGGCTCCTACGAGCAGTACTTC	CSARDNRRRGGSYEQYF
14	TRBV9	many	TRBD1	TRBJ1-2	TGTGCCAGCAGCGTAAGCCCAGGGGGCGATGGCTACACCTTC	CASSVSPGGDGYTF
13	TRBV25-1	few	.	TRBJ2-5	TGTGCCAGCAGTGAATCACAGGAAGAGACCCAGTACTTC	CASSESQEETQYF